A single sample is the source of the 19 T cell receptor beta chains below, sequenced in a study of T cells in Graves' hyperthyroidism and ophthalmopathy. Researchers took RNA transcripts and amplified the TCR beta CDR3 regions from them. When the TCR CDR3 underwent first-round RT-PCR, the HTBI primer set was used. TCRdb ran MiXCR on the multiplex PCR reads and lists one entry per CDR3 protein. The profile shows approximately 330,000 distinct CDR3 sequences, roughly an eighth of them singletons. Sequencing used blood. The origin of the receptors is a woman aged 40 to 50 with Graves' ophthalmopathy.

This clonotype was observed many times. The V and J genes are TRBV12-3 or TRBV12-4 and TRBJ2-5, with unresolved D. Trimming stripped 3 bases from V and 2 bases from J, with 7 bases between. The CDR3 consists of 13 residues. The CDR3 here is CASSFSSQETQYF. The CDR3 DNA reads as TGTGCCAGCAGTTTTAGTTCACAAGAGACCCAGTACTTC.

The gene calls are TRBV9 and TRBJ2-3; D unresolved. Between the trimmed V and J ends, which lost 0 bases and 5 bases, there was a span of 13 bases. The CDR3 is made up of 15 amino acids. Germline V gene data show CDR1 as SGDLS and CDR2 as YYNGEE. The CDR3: CASSVGWHSQDTQYF. The CDR3 DNA sequence: TGTGCCAGCAGCGTAGGATGGCATTCCCAAGATACGCAGTATTTT.

The CDR3 spells CAWSKGYGVQNEQFF. For the CDR3, the DNA is TGTGCCTGGAGTAAAGGGTATGGGGTTCAAAATGAGCAGTTCTTC. The rearrangement links TRBV30 to TRBJ2-1; D is undetermined. V lost 2 bases and J 7 bases, leaving 18 bases between the germline ends. The germline V gene encodes CDR1 GTSNPN and CDR2 SVGIG (reference sequence). The CDR3 consists of 15 residues.

The rearrangement joins TRBV19 to TRBJ1-2; TRBD1 might be the D (5 bases). The CDR3 consists of 13 residues. V gave up 3 bases and J gave up 4 bases, with 9 bases separating them. Germline V gene data show CDR1 as LNHDA and CDR2 as SQIVND (reference sequence). This CDR3 reads CASSMRGSYGYTF. CDR3 nucleotides: TGTGCCAGTAGTATGAGGGGCAGCTATGGCTACACCTTC. Looking up the rest from reference TRBV19 and TRBJ1-2 gives the full variable domain: DGGITQSPKYLFRKEGQNVTLSCEQNLNHDAMYWYRQDPGQGLRLIYYSQIVNDFQKGDIAEGYSVSREKKESFPLTVTSAQKNPTAFYLCASSMRGSYGYTFGSGTRLTVV.

V and J are TRBV7-2 and TRBJ1-3, with 7 bases identical to TRBD1. The CDR3 has 15 amino acids. Germline assignment: CDR1 SGHTA and CDR2 FQGNSA. After removal of 9 bases from V and 1 base from J, the junction contained 9 bases not matched to a gene. CDR3 amino acids: CASSVEGASGNTIYF. CDR3 coding DNA: TGTGCCAGTAGTGTGGAGGGGGCGTCTGGAAACACCATATATTTT.

This clonotype has at least ten counts. The rearrangement uses TRBV28 and TRBJ1-2; the match to TRBD1 covers 8 bases. V trimming: 5 bases; J trimming: 6 bases; junction bases outside the gene matches: 11. Germline loops: CDR1 MDHEN, CDR2 SYDVKM. CDR3 length: 15 residues. In nucleotides, the CDR3 is TGTGCCAGCAGTCCCCCAAGGACAGGGTCGGATGGCTACACCTTC. Translated, it gives CASSPPRTGSDGYTF.

The chain uses TRBV9 and TRBJ1-6; D is possibly TRBD1 (5 bases). Per germline, CDR1 SGDLS and CDR2 YYNGEE. The CDR3 spans 14 residues. V was shortened by 0 bases and J by 7 bases, with 8 bases between the two germline ends. This chain's CDR3 is CASSVGRVNSPLHF. The CDR3 nucleotides read TGTGCCAGCAGCGTAGGCAGGGTAAATTCACCCCTCCACTTT. The variable domain in full, completed from reference TRBV9 and TRBJ1-6, reads DSGVTQTPKHLITATGQRVTLRCSPRSGDLSVYWYQQSLDQGLQFLIQYYNGEERAKGNILERFSAQQFPDLHSELNLSSLELGDSALYFCASSVGRVNSPLHFGNGTRLTVT.

This clonotype was detected ten times or more. This chain uses TRBV27 with TRBJ1-2; the D gene is possibly TRBD1 (5 bases). The CDR3 runs 14 residues. Trimming took off 2 bases at V and 7 bases at J, with 14 bases between the two ends. The V gene's germline CDR1 is MNHEY and CDR2 SMNVEV (reference sequence). CDR3 sequence reads: CASSLRGWGGGYTF. Written as DNA, the CDR3 is TGTGCCAGCAGTTTAAGGGGTTGGGGTGGTGGCTACACCTTC.

This clonotype was seen ten or more times. The V and J genes are TRBV20-1 and TRBJ2-1, with D hard to call. Germline CDR1 is DFQATT and CDR2 is SNEGSKA (reference sequence). V was shortened by 5 bases and J by 4 bases, with 9 bases between the two germline ends. The CDR3 covers 12 residues. CDR3 DNA: TGCAGTGCTTGGCGCCAATACAATGAGCAGTTCTTC. Translation: CSAWRQYNEQFF.

Ten or more counts support this clonotype. V and J are TRBV20-1 and TRBJ2-3, with 7 bases aligning to TRBD2. V gave up 6 bases and J gave up 4 bases; unmatched junction bases: 7. The CDR3 is 13 residues long. CDR1 is DFQATT, CDR2 SNEGSKA, per germline (reference sequence). The CDR3 spells CSALGRAADTQYF. The CDR3 DNA sequence: TGCAGTGCCCTAGGGAGGGCTGCAGATACGCAGTATTTT.

Turning to this clonotype: Since a much larger clone is just one base distant, this may be a read error. V usage is TRBV20-1 and J usage is TRBJ2-1, with TRBD2 as a possible D gene (6 bases). CDR3 length: 12 amino acids. The V and J ends lost 5 bases and 10 bases respectively, with 15 bases between them. The germline CDR1 and CDR2 sequences are DFQATT and SNEGSKA (reference sequence). The CDR3 here is CSALPGRGEQFF. The CDR3 bases are TGCAGTGCTCTCCCAGGACGGGGGGAGCAGTTCTTC.

This clonotype has ten or more counts. The chain couples TRBV12-3 or TRBV12-4 to TRBJ2-5, with TRBD2 matching over 7 bases. The CDR3 length is 14 residues. After removal of 2 bases from V and 7 bases from J, the junction contained 7 bases not matched to a gene. CDR3 region: CASSLLAGRGTQYF. Written as DNA, the CDR3 is TGTGCCAGCAGTTTACTGGCGGGGAGGGGGACCCAGTACTTC.

This clonotype was recorded many times. This chain uses TRBV14 with TRBJ1-4; D is undetermined. Trimming shortened V by 4 bases and J by 5 bases, and 14 bases separated the two germline ends. Germline V gives CDR1 SGHDN, CDR2 FVKESK. The CDR3 loop spans 15 amino acids. CDR3 amino acids: CASSPQQRENEKLFF. The CDR3 bases are TGTGCCAGCAGCCCTCAACAGCGAGAGAATGAAAAACTGTTTTTT.

This clonotype was counted a few times. The chain employs TRBV10-2 and TRBJ2-1; D is possibly TRBD2 (7 bases). This CDR3 has 15 amino acids. CDR1 is WSHSY, CDR2 SAAADI, per germline. V lost 3 bases, J lost 5 bases, and 14 bases lay in between. CDR3 nucleotide sequence: TGCGCCAGCAGTGACCGGGGGGCTTCCCACAATGAGCAGTTCTTC. It specifies CASSDRGASHNEQFF.

This clonotype was seen ten or more times. The chain joins TRBV20-1 to TRBJ1-5; 10 bases match TRBD1. The junction had 4 bases not matched to a gene; V was cut back by 0 bases and J by 2 bases. Germline V gene lookup returns CDR1 DFQATT and CDR2 SNEGSKA (reference sequence). The CDR3 contains 16 residues. DNA of the CDR3: TGCAGTGCTAGAGATCGGGACAGGGGTGGCAATCAGCCCCAGCATTTT. Protein product: CSARDRDRGGNQPQHF.

J is TRBJ1-2 and V is TRBV18; 11 bases are shared with TRBD1. Per germline, CDR1 KGHSH and CDR2 LQKENI. The junction had 7 bases not matched to a gene; V was cut back by 3 bases and J by 7 bases. The CDR3 consists of 15 residues. The CDR3: CASSPGQGAQSGYTF. DNA for the CDR3: TGTGCCAGCTCACCCGGACAGGGGGCGCAAAGTGGCTACACCTTC.

This clonotype was seen more than once but under ten times. This chain uses TRBV19 with TRBJ2-4; D might be TRBD2 (6 bases). CDR1 is LNHDA, CDR2 SQIVND, per germline (reference sequence). This CDR3 has 14 residues. Trimming removed 6 bases from V and 6 bases from J, with 15 bases in between. DNA of the CDR3: TGTGCCAGTAGCCCAAGCTTGGGGGGAAACATTCAGTACTTC. This translates into CASSPSLGGNIQYF.

This clonotype appeared many times. The V and J genes are TRBV12-3 or TRBV12-4 and TRBJ2-5; D is unclear. This CDR3 spans 11 amino acids. The V end was cut by 3 bases, the J end by 4 bases, with 3 bases between. This CDR3 reads CASSFAETQYF. CDR3 nucleotides: TGTGCCAGCAGTTTTGCAGAGACCCAGTACTTC.

This clonotype was picked up many times. The chain is built from TRBV28 and TRBJ1-3; no clear D. From germline, CDR1 is MDHEN and CDR2 SYDVKM. CDR3 length: 12 amino acids. The V end was cut by 9 bases, the J end by 9 bases, with 15 bases between. Here the CDR3 DNA reads TGTGCCAGTACGAACTCCAAAGGCACCATATATTTT. It translates to CASTNSKGTIYF.